This entry describes one T cell receptor (beta chain). The sample comes from a study of technical replicates of blood from several donors. This CDR3 has 13 amino acids. The germline V gene has CDR1 SGHVS and CDR2 FNYEAQ. Trimming stripped 3 bases from V and 3 bases from J, with 9 bases between. The protocol was immunoSEQ multiplex PCR, while the TCRdb copy is restricted to in-frame clones and leaves out a portion. The table includes about 62,000 clones, about 90% detected once. This clonotype originated in a human donor in good health. Some clones in this sample may be carry-over from other donors' samples. Material for sequencing was PBMCs. The chain carries TRBV7-6 and TRBJ2-7; TRBD2 might be the D (5 bases). The CDR3 sequence is CASSFSGIYEQYF. In nucleotides, the CDR3 is TGTGCCAGCAGCTTCTCGGGGATCTACGAGCAGTACTTC.